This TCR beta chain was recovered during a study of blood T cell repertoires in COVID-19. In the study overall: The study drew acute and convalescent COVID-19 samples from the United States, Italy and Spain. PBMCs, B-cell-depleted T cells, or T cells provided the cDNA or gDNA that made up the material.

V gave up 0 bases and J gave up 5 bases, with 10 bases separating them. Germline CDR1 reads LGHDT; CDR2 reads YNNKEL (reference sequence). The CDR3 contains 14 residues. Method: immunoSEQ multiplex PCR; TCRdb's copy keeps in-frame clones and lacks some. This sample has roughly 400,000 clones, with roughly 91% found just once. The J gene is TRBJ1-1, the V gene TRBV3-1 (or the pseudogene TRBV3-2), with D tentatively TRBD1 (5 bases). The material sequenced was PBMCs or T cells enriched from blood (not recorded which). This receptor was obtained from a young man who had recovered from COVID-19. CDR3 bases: TGTGCCAGCAGCCAAGACGGGGGGAGTACTGAAGCTTTCTTT. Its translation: CASSQDGGSTEAFF.